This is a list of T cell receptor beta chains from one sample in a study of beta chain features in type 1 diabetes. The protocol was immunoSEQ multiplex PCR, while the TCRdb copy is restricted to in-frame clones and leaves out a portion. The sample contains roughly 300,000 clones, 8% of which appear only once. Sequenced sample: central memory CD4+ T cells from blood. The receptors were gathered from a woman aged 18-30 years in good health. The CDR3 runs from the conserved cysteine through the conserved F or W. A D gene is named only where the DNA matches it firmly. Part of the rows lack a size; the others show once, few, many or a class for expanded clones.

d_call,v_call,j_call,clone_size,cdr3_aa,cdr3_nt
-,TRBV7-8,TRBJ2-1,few,CASSLGNNEQFF,TGTGCCAGCAGCTTGGGCAACAATGAGCAGTTCTTC
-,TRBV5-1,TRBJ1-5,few,CASREDSGHQPQHF,TGCGCCAGCAGGGAGGACAGCGGGCATCAGCCCCAGCATTTT
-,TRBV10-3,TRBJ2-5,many,CAISREAQETQYF,TGTGCCATCAGTCGAGAGGCACAAGAGACCCAGTACTTC
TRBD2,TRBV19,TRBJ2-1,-,CASTFSGRALNEQFF,TGTGCCAGTACCTTTAGCGGGAGGGCCCTCAATGAGCAGTTCTTC
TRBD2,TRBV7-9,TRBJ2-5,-,CASSLRVSGGSETQYF,TGTGCCAGCAGCTTGCGGGTATCGGGAGGATCTGAGACCCAGTACTTC
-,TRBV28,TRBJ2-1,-,CASSSMAGSSYNEQFF,TGTGCCAGCAGTTCAATGGCAGGGAGCTCCTACAATGAGCAGTTCTTC
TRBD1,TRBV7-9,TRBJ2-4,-,CASRPGQGALAKNIQYF,TGTGCCAGCAGGCCGGGACAGGGGGCTTTAGCCAAAAACATTCAGTACTTC
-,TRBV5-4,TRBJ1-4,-,CASSLDSAGRTNEKLFF,TGTGCCAGCAGCTTGGATTCGGCCGGACGAACTAATGAAAAACTGTTTTTT
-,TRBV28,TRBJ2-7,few,CASRPEGLAYEQYF,TGTGCCAGCAGGCCCGAGGGACTGGCCTACGAGCAGTACTTC
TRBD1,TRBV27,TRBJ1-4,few,CASSFWGQGGEKLFF,TGTGCCAGCAGTTTTTGGGGACAGGGAGGTGAAAAACTGTTTTTT